This is a list of T cell receptor beta chains from one sample in a study of control samples from healthy donors and cancer patients. Libraries were prepared by immunoSEQ multiplex PCR; TCRdb keeps only in-frame clonotypes and omits some of them. Among 80,000 to 100,000 clones listed, 88% were seen once. Material: blood. These TCRs come from a young man in good health. The CDR3 runs from the conserved cysteine through the conserved F or W. The D gene is left open where the match is weak. Expanded clones get a size class; other rows say once, few or many, or leave the size out.

>TRBJ1-1|TRBV30|.|.
CAWSANGGGTEAFF
TGTGCCTGGAGCGCGAATGGAGGGGGCACTGAAGCTTTCTTT
>TRBJ2-1|TRBV7-3|TRBD2|.
CASRPSSLAGYNEQFF
TGTGCCAGCAGACCTTCCTCTCTAGCGGGCTACAATGAGCAGTTCTTC
>TRBJ2-1|TRBV7-7|.|.
CASSLAPPGSHEQFF
TGTGCCAGCAGCTTAGCGCCGCCAGGCTCTCATGAGCAGTTCTTC
>TRBJ1-1|TRBV11-3|.|.
CASSTARGMNTEAFF
TGTGCCAGCAGCACCGCGAGGGGGATGAACACTGAAGCTTTCTTT
>TRBJ2-1|TRBV10-3|.|.
CAISGGTVNEQFF
TGTGCCATCAGCGGCGGGACGGTCAATGAGCAGTTCTTC
>TRBJ2-5|TRBV5-8|.|.
CASSLGDLPQETQYF
TGTGCCAGCAGCTTGGGCGACCTACCACAAGAGACCCAGTACTTC
>TRBJ2-7|TRBV5-1|TRBD1|.
CASSLFIQGQGPLWQYF
TGCGCCAGCAGCTTGTTTATTCAGGGACAGGGACCATTATGGCAGTACTTC
>TRBJ1-1|TRBV6-5|TRBD1|.
CASKPGGKNTEAFF
TGTGCCAGCAAACCAGGGGGAAAGAACACTGAAGCTTTCTTT
>TRBJ2-1|TRBV3-1/TRBV3-2|.|.
CASSQISRNRRYNEQFF
TGTGCCAGCAGCCAGATTTCGCGGAACAGGCGATACAATGAGCAGTTCTTC
>TRBJ1-2|TRBV6-2/TRBV6-3|.|once
CASSYSVGGYTF
TGTGCCAGCAGTTACTCAGTAGGTGGCTACACCTTC
>TRBJ2-3|TRBV24-1|.|.
CATSDLMSGQGLTDTQYF
TGTGCCACCAGTGATTTAATGTCCGGGCAGGGGTTAACAGATACGCAGTATTTT
>TRBJ2-7|TRBV18|TRBD2|.
CASSQGTSANSYEQYF
TGTGCCAGCTCACAGGGGACTAGCGCCAACTCCTACGAGCAGTACTTC
>TRBJ2-5|TRBV7-8|.|.
CASSRAGETQYF
TGTGCCAGCAGCCGGGCGGGAGAGACCCAGTACTTC
>TRBJ2-3|TRBV12-3/TRBV12-4|.|.
CASNSFHTQYF
TGTGCCAGCAACTCATTTCATACGCAGTATTTT
>TRBJ2-5|TRBV5-1|TRBD2|.
CASSLVARLAGGQKTQYF
TGCGCCAGCAGCTTGGTGGCAAGACTAGCGGGAGGGCAGAAGACCCAGTACTTC
>TRBJ1-3|TRBV10-3|.|few
CAISELGAGNTIYF
TGTGCCATCAGTGAGTTGGGGGCTGGAAACACCATATATTTT
>TRBJ2-3|TRBV19|.|.
CASSPTSSTDTQYF
TGTGCCAGTAGCCCCACCTCTAGCACAGATACGCAGTATTTT
>TRBJ1-2|TRBV12-3/TRBV12-4|TRBD1|once
CASTLDRDYGYTF
TGTGCCAGCACCCTGGACAGGGACTATGGCTACACCTTC
>TRBJ1-3|TRBV4-3|.|.
CATSGGHGNTIYF
TGCGCCACCTCGGGGGGGCACGGAAACACCATATATTTT
>TRBJ2-7|TRBV5-5|TRBD1|.
CASSSNNYRGGEQYF
TGTGCCAGCAGCTCGAATAATTACAGGGGCGGAGAGCAGTACTTC
>TRBJ2-1|TRBV5-6|TRBD2|.
CASSFTSVYNEQFF
TGTGCCAGCAGCTTTACTAGCGTCTACAATGAGCAGTTCTTC
>TRBJ2-7|TRBV11-2|.|.
CASSLGIVTSYEQYF
TGTGCCAGCAGCTTAGGAATTGTCACCTCCTACGAGCAGTACTTC
>TRBJ2-2|TRBV24-1|TRBD2|.
CATTASGSFGELFF
TGTGCCACCACGGCTAGCGGGAGTTTCGGGGAGCTGTTTTTT
>TRBJ1-5|TRBV27|.|few
CASSSSVNQPQHF
TGTGCCAGCAGTTCGTCAGTTAATCAGCCCCAGCATTTT
>TRBJ2-3|TRBV28|.|.
CASSRTDTLGFF
TGTGCCAGCAGTCGGACTGATACCCTTGGGTTTTTT
>TRBJ2-1|TRBV27|.|.
CASRGIAHNEQFF
TGTGCCAGCAGGGGGATCGCCCACAATGAGCAGTTCTTC
>TRBJ2-2|TRBV5-1|.|.
CASSLVVGTGELFF
TGCGCCAGCAGCTTGGTGGTAGGCACCGGGGAGCTGTTTTTT
>TRBJ1-2|TRBV28|TRBD1|.
CASNPPGGQGYTF
TGTGCCAGCAACCCTCCAGGGGGGCAAGGCTACACCTTC
>TRBJ1-2|TRBV27|TRBD1|.
CASSFSGGDGYTF
TGTGCCAGCAGTTTTTCAGGGGGGGATGGCTACACCTTC
>TRBJ2-7|TRBV5-1|TRBD2|.
CASSSGTSGYEQYF
TGCGCCAGCAGCTCGGGGACTAGCGGCTACGAGCAGTACTTC
>TRBJ2-5|TRBV23-1|.|.
CASSQSSPGPETQYF
TGCGCCAGCAGTCAATCCTCCCCGGGCCCAGAGACCCAGTACTTC
>TRBJ1-5|TRBV5-8|.|.
CASSIAGHKNQPQHF
TGTGCCAGCAGCATCGCGGGACACAAAAATCAGCCCCAGCATTTT
>TRBJ1-5|TRBV7-8|.|few
CASSLAWYRETHQPQHF
TGTGCCAGCAGCTTAGCTTGGTACAGGGAAACCCATCAGCCCCAGCATTTT
>TRBJ2-5|TRBV30|.|.
CAWSERPQETQYF
TGTGCCTGGAGCGAACGCCCCCAAGAGACCCAGTACTTC
>TRBJ1-1|TRBV9|.|.
CASSVGMNTEAFF
TGTGCCAGCAGCGTAGGAATGAACACTGAAGCTTTCTTT
>TRBJ2-7|TRBV11-3|TRBD1|.
CASSPRDRIYEQYF
TGTGCCAGCAGCCCCCGGGACAGAATCTACGAGCAGTACTTC
>TRBJ1-1|TRBV30|.|.
CAWSVWGRGESTEAFF
TGTGCCTGGAGTGTATGGGGGAGGGGAGAATCCACTGAAGCTTTCTTT
>TRBJ2-5|TRBV24-1|.|.
CATSDLRRETQYF
TGTGCCACCAGTGATTTGCGCAGAGAGACCCAGTACTTC